Reported below is one T cell receptor (beta chain). Its target is unknown. This specimen comes from a study of T cells in Graves' hyperthyroidism and ophthalmopathy. Regarding the study as a whole: In blood, most of the thyroid clonotypes expanded above 0.001 were also present.

When ophthalmopathy did not progress within 18 months, Graves' hyperthyroidism was considered stable. The study based diagnoses on clinical symptoms, serum thyroxine and TRAb, thyroid ultrasound and orbital computed tomography. There were TCR beta CDR3 regions amplified from RNA transcripts. In the first-round RT-PCR of the TCR CDR3, the HTBI primer set was used. In TCRdb, the multiplex PCR reads were re-called with MiXCR into one record per CDR3 protein. Counted here are some 770,000 distinct CDR3 sequences, about a sixth occurring once; the ten biggest clones make up about 8.4%. This receptor was taken from a man between 18 and 29 years old with Graves' hyperthyroidism. The sequenced sample consisted of blood.

DNA for the CDR3: TGTGCCAGCAGTTTAGGCGAGCCGGGCTCCTACGAGCAGTACTTC. This codes for CASSLGEPGSYEQYF. The chain joins TRBV27 to TRBJ2-7; D remains ambiguous. The germline V gene encodes CDR1 MNHEY and CDR2 SMNVEV (reference sequence). This CDR3 is built from 15 residues. With 2 bases removed from V and 0 bases from J, the gap between germline ends came to 11 bases.